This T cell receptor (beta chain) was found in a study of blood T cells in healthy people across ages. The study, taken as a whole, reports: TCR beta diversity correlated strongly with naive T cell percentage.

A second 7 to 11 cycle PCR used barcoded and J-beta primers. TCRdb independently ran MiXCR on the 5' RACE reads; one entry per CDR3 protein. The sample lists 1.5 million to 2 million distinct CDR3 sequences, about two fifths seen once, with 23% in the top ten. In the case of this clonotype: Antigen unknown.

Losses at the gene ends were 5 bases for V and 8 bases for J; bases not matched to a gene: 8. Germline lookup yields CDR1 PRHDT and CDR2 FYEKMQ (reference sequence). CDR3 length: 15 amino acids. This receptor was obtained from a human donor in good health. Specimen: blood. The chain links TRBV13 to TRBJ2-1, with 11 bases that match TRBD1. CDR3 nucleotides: TGTGCCAGCAGCAGGACAGGGGGCGCCGTTCATGAGCAGTTCTTC. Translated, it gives CASSRTGGAVHEQFF.